This entry lists 30 T cell receptor beta chains sequenced from one sample in a study of blood T cell repertoires in COVID-19 (dated by TCRdb to 2020 to 2022). Libraries were prepared through the immunoSEQ multiplex PCR assay. The immuneACCESS repertoire file appears here via TCRdb, limited to in-frame rearrangements. These files lack a portion of the clones; in checked studies, under half of the deficit traces to unresolved V genes, and the cause of the others is not known. The sample records some 74,000 clones, approximately 88% of which are singletons. Of the sample, around 28% is held by the ten largest clones. Sequenced material: peripheral blood. These receptor sequences come from a man between 45 and 60 years old with acute or convalescent COVID-19.

This clone was counted only a few times. The V and J genes are TRBV19 and TRBJ2-2; 14 bases align to TRBD2. This CDR3 is built from 18 residues. Germline lookup yields CDR1 LNHDA and CDR2 SQIVND (reference sequence). The V gene end was trimmed by 5 bases and the J gene end by 2 bases; junction bases not matched to a gene: 7. CDR3 sequence (DNA): TGTGCCAGTAGTGAGACTAGCGGGGGGGCTACTAACACCGGGGAGCTGTTTTTT. This codes for CASSETSGGATNTGELFF.

The genes are TRBV27 and TRBJ1-2; 8 bases agree with TRBD1. The CDR3 contains 15 residues. V shed 6 bases and J 5 bases; nucleotides not matched to a gene: 11. The germline CDR1 and CDR2 sequences are MNHEY and SMNVEV (reference sequence). DNA for the CDR3: TGTGCCAGCAGCCCCGGACAGGGTAATTGGTATGGCTACACCTTC. Translation gives CASSPGQGNWYGYTF.

The rearrangement joins TRBV4-1 to TRBJ2-6; a possible D gene is TRBD1 (5 bases). This CDR3 comprises 16 residues. Germline CDR1 MGHRA, CDR2 YSYEKL. The germline V and J ends were trimmed by 3 bases and 3 bases, with 12 bases remaining between them. CDR3 sequence (DNA): TGCGCCAGCAGCCATTCGCAGGGAAATGGGGCCAACGTCCTGACTTTC. Its protein is CASSHSQGNGANVLTF.

This chain uses TRBV12-1 with TRBJ2-7; the D call of TRBD1 is as the table states it, not checked on the DNA. TRBV12-1 is flagged as a pseudogene. This CDR3 spans 13 amino acids. Here the CDR3 reads CASSGDDRDEQYF. CDR3 sequence (DNA): TGTGCCAGCAGCGGGGACGACAGGGACGAGCAGTACTTC.

The table lists this clone with a count of one. The chain recombines TRBV27 with TRBJ2-3, with D unresolved. The CDR3 runs 14 residues. Germline V gene lookup returns CDR1 MNHEY and CDR2 SMNVEV (reference sequence). Trimming stripped 5 bases from V and 0 bases from J, with 9 bases between. The CDR3, as DNA: TGTGCCAGCAGTCCCTTCCGTAGCACAGATACGCAGTATTTT. This sequence encodes CASSPFRSTDTQYF.

The chain links TRBV5-4 to TRBJ1-2; 7 bases align to TRBD1. CDR3 length: 15 amino acids. Unmatched junction bases numbered 6, after V lost 4 bases and J lost 0 bases. Germline CDR1 SGHNT, CDR2 YYREEE (reference sequence). In nucleotides, the CDR3 is TGTGCCAGCAGCCTAAGGGACAGAGCTAACTATGGCTACACCTTC. Translating gives CASSLRDRANYGYTF.

The rearrangement uses TRBV5-6 and TRBJ1-6; 12 nucleotides line up with TRBD1. The CDR3 totals 18 residues. CDR1 SGHDT and CDR2 YYEEEE come from the germline V gene. J gave up 0 bases and V 4 bases, and 5 bases lay outside the gene matches. The CDR3 DNA sequence: TGTGCCAGCAGCGTGGGACAGGGGGCGAGCTCCTATAATTCACCCCTCCACTTT. It translates to CASSVGQGASSYNSPLHF. The whole variable domain, remainder taken from reference TRBV5-6 and TRBJ1-6, is DAGVTQSPTHLIKTRGQQVTLRCSPKSGHDTVSWYQQALGQGPQFIFQYYEEEERQRGNFPDRFSGHQFPNYSSELNVNALLLGDSALYLCASSVGQGASSYNSPLHFGNGTRLTVT.

This clone was recorded once. This sequence joins TRBV28 and TRBJ1-1; D is perhaps TRBD1 (6 bases). CDR1 is MDHEN, CDR2 SYDVKM, per germline. The CDR3 runs to 15 residues. V shed 2 bases and J shed 5 bases, with 15 bases lying between them. The CDR3 loop is CASSLAGGAGTEAFF. For the CDR3, the DNA is TGTGCCAGCAGTTTAGCGGGGGGGGCTGGAACTGAAGCTTTCTTT. Full variable domain (rest looked up from reference TRBV28 and TRBJ1-1): DVKVTQSSRYLVKRTGEKVFLECVQDMDHENMFWYRQDPGLGLRLIYFSYDVKMKEKGDIPEGYSVSREKKERFSLILESASTNQTSMYLCASSLAGGAGTEAFFGQGTRLTVV.

This clone was detected once. This chain joins TRBV6-4 and TRBJ1-5; 7 nucleotides agree with TRBD1. J gave up 4 bases and V 5 bases, and 8 bases lay outside the gene matches. In germline, CDR1 is MRHNA, CDR2 SNTAGT. This CDR3 has 15 residues. DNA for the CDR3: TGTGCCAGCAGTCCCGACAGGGCTCGGAATCAGCCCCAGCATTTT. Protein product: CASSPDRARNQPQHF.

The J gene is TRBJ1-5, the V gene TRBV6-4; tentative D call: TRBD1 (5 bases). Germline loops: CDR1 MRHNA, CDR2 SNTAGT. This CDR3 is 15 amino acids long. V lost 6 bases to trimming and J lost 2 bases, with 14 bases between them. In DNA, the CDR3 is TGTGCCAGCAGGGGTGGGGGAGGGCGCAATCAGCCCCAGCATTTT. Translation gives CASRGGGGRNQPQHF.

The chain is built from TRBV28 and TRBJ2-7, with D uncertain. This CDR3 comprises 10 residues. Germline CDR1 and CDR2: MDHEN and SYDVKM. V lost 8 bases, J lost 2 bases, and 4 bases lay in between. The CDR3 coding sequence is TGTGCCAGCGGCCCCTACGAGCAGTACTTC. Translation gives CASGPYEQYF.

The CDR3 DNA reads as TGCGCCAGCAGCCACGAGGGGGCGGGTTATGAGCAGTTCTTC. Translating gives CASSHEGAGYEQFF. The V gene is TRBV4-1, the J gene TRBJ2-1, with TRBD1 identical over 7 bases. The junction had 7 bases not matched to a gene; V was cut back by 3 bases and J by 8 bases. Per germline, CDR1 MGHRA and CDR2 YSYEKL. This CDR3 contains 14 residues.

The gene calls are TRBV13 and TRBJ2-1, with a possible D match to TRBD2 (6 bases). There are 13 residues in the CDR3. Germline-derived CDR1 and CDR2 are PRHDT and FYEKMQ (reference sequence). V was cut by 5 bases and J by 10 bases, with 15 bases left in between. CDR3 sequence reads: CASSQPGGSEQFF. Written as DNA, the CDR3 is TGTGCCAGCAGCCAACCTGGGGGGTCAGAGCAGTTCTTC.

Only a few counts were recorded for this clone. This sequence joins TRBV19 and TRBJ2-1; 9 nucleotides agree with TRBD1. Germline values: CDR1 LNHDA, CDR2 SQIVND (reference sequence). The CDR3 consists of 14 residues. J was trimmed by 9 bases and V by 7 bases; bases with no gene match: 10. The CDR3 region has the DNA TGTGCCAGTATAAGGACAGGGGATAGAAGTGAGCAGTTCTTC. Protein sequence: CASIRTGDRSEQFF.

The J gene is TRBJ1-5, the V gene TRBV7-9; 9 bases align to TRBD1. After removal of 5 bases from V and 6 bases from J, the junction contained 5 bases not matched to a gene. CDR1 and CDR2 (germline): SEHNR, FQNEAQ (reference sequence). This CDR3 is built from 14 residues. CDR3 DNA: TGTGCCAGCAGCCTACAGGGGGCGGTTCAGCCCCAGCATTTT. Its protein is CASSLQGAVQPQHF.

The chain links TRBV3-1 (or the pseudogene TRBV3-2) to TRBJ2-7, with TRBD2 matching 10 bases. The germline V gene has CDR1 LGHDT and CDR2 YNNKEL (reference sequence). V lost 2 bases, J lost 2 bases, and 3 bases stayed unmatched. CDR3 size: 15 residues. The CDR3 loop is CASSQRSGGAYEQYF. For the CDR3, the DNA is TGTGCCAGCAGCCAAAGGAGCGGGGGGGCCTACGAGCAGTACTTC.

This clone was counted a single time. The chain has TRBV5-1 and TRBJ2-1; no definite D call. Germline V CDR1 and CDR2: SGHRS, YFSETQ. Trimming took off 4 bases at V and 11 bases at J, with 19 bases between the two ends. The CDR3 is 14 amino acids. CDR3 nucleotides: TGCGCCAGCAGCCCGGCCCCACAGAGTATTAAGCAGTTCTTC. Translating it yields CASSPAPQSIKQFF.

The chain is built from TRBV6-5 and TRBJ2-2; D gene unclear. The CDR3 runs to 14 residues. Germline V lookup: CDR1 MNHEY, CDR2 SVGAGI. Trimming removed 2 bases at V and 2 bases at J, with 6 bases between. CDR3 loop: CASSYTLNTGELFF. The CDR3 region has the DNA TGTGCCAGCAGTTACACCCTAAACACCGGGGAGCTGTTTTTT.

The table lists this clone with a few counts. The rearrangement joins TRBV6-5 to TRBJ2-1; TRBD1 matches at 9 bases. CDR1 and CDR2 from the germline V gene are MNHEY and SVGAGI. This CDR3 is built from 15 residues. Trimming at V came to 6 bases and at J to 7 bases, leaving 10 bases not matched to a gene. The CDR3 here is CASSLQGASGNEQFF. CDR3 sequence (DNA): TGTGCCAGCAGCCTACAGGGGGCTAGTGGGAATGAGCAGTTCTTC.

The chain combines TRBV27 with TRBJ1-5; TRBD1 might be the D (6 bases). The CDR3 is made up of 20 amino acids. The germline V gene has CDR1 MNHEY and CDR2 SMNVEV (reference sequence). V lost 4 bases to trimming and J lost 0 bases, with 25 bases between them. The CDR3 reads CASSSITGNRVIYSNQPQHF. Written as DNA, the CDR3 is TGTGCCAGCAGTTCGATAACAGGGAATCGAGTAATTTATAGCAATCAGCCCCAGCATTTT.

The chain carries TRBV11-2 and TRBJ2-1; 10 bases match TRBD1. After removal of 1 base from V and 6 bases from J, the junction contained 3 bases not matched to a gene. This CDR3 comprises 15 residues. Germline CDR1 SGHAT, CDR2 FQNNGV. The CDR3 spells CASSLGGTGVNEQFF. The CDR3 region has the DNA TGTGCCAGCAGCTTAGGGGGGACAGGGGTCAATGAGCAGTTCTTC. The entire variable domain, with the rest obtained from reference TRBV11-2 and TRBJ2-1, is as follows: EAGVAQSPRYKIIEKRQSVAFWCNPISGHATLYWYQQILGQGPKLLIQFQNNGVVDDSQLPKDRFSAERLKGVDSTLKIQPAKLEDSAVYLCASSLGGTGVNEQFFGPGTRLTVL.

The V and J genes are TRBV6-2 or TRBV6-3 and TRBJ2-7; D is undetermined. CDR1 is MNHEY, CDR2 SVGEGT, per germline. Trimming cost V 2 bases and J 7 bases, with 9 bases left between them. This CDR3 has 12 residues. CDR3 DNA sequence: TGTGCCAGCAGTTACATCGTGGCTGAGCAGTACTTC. Translated, it gives CASSYIVAEQYF.

The DNA of the CDR3 is TGTGCCAGCAGTTACGCTGGGGCCGCCAACTATGGCTACACCTTC. Protein product: CASSYAGAANYGYTF. This chain uses TRBV6-5 with TRBJ1-2; possible D gene TRBD1, 5 bases. Germline values: CDR1 MNHEY, CDR2 SVGAGI. This CDR3 region has 15 residues. Between the trimmed V and J ends, which lost 2 bases and 2 bases, there was a span of 12 bases.

The chain joins TRBV7-6 to TRBJ1-3; tentatively, D is TRBD1 (5 bases). The CDR3 totals 16 residues. Germline CDR1 SGHVS, CDR2 FNYEAQ. V was pared by 5 bases and J by 0 bases, with 14 bases between. The CDR3 bases are TGTGCCAGCAGCCCCAAGACAGTTGCCTCTGGAAACACCATATATTTT. Translating gives CASSPKTVASGNTIYF.

This clone was observed once. The J gene is TRBJ1-5, the V gene TRBV4-1, with D hard to call. Deletions cut 3 bases from V and 6 bases from J, with 9 bases between. Germline loops: CDR1 MGHRA, CDR2 YSYEKL. CDR3 size: 13 residues. This CDR3 is CASSQEGIQPQHF. The CDR3 DNA reads as TGCGCCAGCAGCCAGGAGGGAATTCAGCCCCAGCATTTT.

The rearrangement uses TRBV7-4 and TRBJ1-5; 8 bases line up with TRBD1. V lost 8 bases to trimming and J lost 0 bases; unmatched junction nucleotides: 15. Germline CDR1 is SGHVT and CDR2 is SQSDAQ. This CDR3 is 18 amino acids long. DNA of the CDR3: TGTGCCAGCCAAGGGGGGGGACAGGAACATTATAGCAATCAGCCCCAGCATTTT. This sequence encodes CASQGGGQEHYSNQPQHF.

The genes are TRBV29-1 and TRBJ2-3; TRBD2 aligns across 8 bases. V trimming: 8 bases; J trimming: 1 base; junction bases outside the gene matches: 5. The CDR3 is 13 amino acids. The V gene's germline CDR1 is SQVTM and CDR2 ANQGSEA. In DNA form, the CDR3 reads TGCAGCAACGGGGGGGCGGGCACAGATACGCAGTATTTT. Its translation is CSNGGAGTDTQYF.

The V gene is TRBV6-5, the J gene TRBJ2-2; D ambiguous. Germline values: CDR1 MNHEY, CDR2 SVGAGI. V gave up 7 bases and J gave up 0 bases, with 12 bases separating them. The CDR3 spans 15 residues. CDR3 sequence (DNA): TGTGCCAGCATTTCGTACACATCGAACACCGGGGAGCTGTTTTTT. This codes for CASISYTSNTGELFF.

The J gene is TRBJ2-5, the V gene TRBV18; possibly TRBD1 for D (5 bases). V lost 2 bases to trimming and J lost 2 bases, with 15 bases between them. CDR3 length: 16 amino acids. The V gene's germline CDR1 is KGHSH and CDR2 LQKENI. CDR3 region: CASSPRQIKGQETQYF. In nucleotides, the CDR3 is TGTGCCAGCTCACCAAGACAGATCAAGGGTCAAGAGACCCAGTACTTC.

A note on this clone: An end of the junction differs from the germline gene, which may be a read error. This rearrangement joins TRBV29-1 to TRBJ1-2; TRBD1 is a possible D gene (5 bases). The CDR3 loop spans 15 amino acids. Germline loops: CDR1 SQVTM, CDR2 ANQGSEA. The CDR3 sequence is CTVFHLPQGGYGYTF. In DNA form, the CDR3 reads TGCACCGTTTTCCATTTACCCCAGGGAGGTTATGGCTACACCTTC.